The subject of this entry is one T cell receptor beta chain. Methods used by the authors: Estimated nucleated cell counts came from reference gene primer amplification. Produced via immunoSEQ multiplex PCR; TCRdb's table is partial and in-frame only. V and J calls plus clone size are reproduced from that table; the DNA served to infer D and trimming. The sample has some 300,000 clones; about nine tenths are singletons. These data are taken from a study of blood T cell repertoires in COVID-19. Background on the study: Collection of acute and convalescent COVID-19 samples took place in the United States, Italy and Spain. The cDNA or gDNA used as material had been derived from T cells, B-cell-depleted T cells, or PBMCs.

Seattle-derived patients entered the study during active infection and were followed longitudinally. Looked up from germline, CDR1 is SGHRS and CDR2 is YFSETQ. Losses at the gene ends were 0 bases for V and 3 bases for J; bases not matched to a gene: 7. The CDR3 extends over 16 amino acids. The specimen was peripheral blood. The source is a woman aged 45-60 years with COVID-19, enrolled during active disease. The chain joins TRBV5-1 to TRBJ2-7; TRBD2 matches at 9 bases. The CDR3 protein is CASSLAASGDHYEQYF. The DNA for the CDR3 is TGCGCCAGCAGCTTGGCGGCTAGCGGGGACCACTACGAGCAGTACTTC.